The rows below give T cell receptor beta chains drawn from one sample of a study of PD-L1 blockade in urothelial cancer. TCRdb's table, derived via immunoSEQ multiplex PCR, lists solely in-frame clones and lacks some. The sample carries around 110,000 clones, 80% to 90% recorded once. The sample consisted of PBMCs, taken around atezolizumab (anti-PD-L1) treatment. These receptors were obtained from a man in his sixties with urothelial cancer. CDR3s include the opening cysteine and the closing phenylalanine or tryptophan.

v_gene	j_gene	CDR3aa
TRBV5-1	TRBJ2-5	CASSLRASGEIQETQYF
TRBV19	TRBJ1-2	CASSPGQGFGTYGYTF
TRBV5-4	TRBJ2-3	CASSQPSGLTSTDTQYF
TRBV7-7	TRBJ2-3	CASSLRLAGGADTQYF
TRBV5-4	TRBJ2-2	CASVDRANTGELFF
TRBV28	TRBJ2-3	CASSPRDYRTDTQYF
TRBV5-4	TRBJ2-2	CASSPFERGANTRELFF
TRBV5-1	TRBJ2-7	CASSPTGPEQYF
TRBV6-1	TRBJ2-7	CASREIRDRGRGGQYF
TRBV5-1	TRBJ2-7	CASSTQPGQHYEQYF
TRBV27	TRBJ2-5	CASSFTGGETQYF
TRBV2	TRBJ2-2	CASSRFGGNTGELFF
TRBV5-1	TRBJ2-7	CASSSLTGNPHEQYF
TRBV5-1	TRBJ2-7	CASNLGDPLYEQYF
TRBV6-6	TRBJ1-1	CASSYSGRNTEAFF
TRBV2	TRBJ1-2	CASSDGMAGGYTF
TRBV18	TRBJ2-7	CASSPLNSYEQYF
TRBV28	TRBJ2-7	CASSLPGGRGNEQYF
TRBV6-5	TRBJ1-4	CASSRSGRNEKLFF
TRBV7-9	TRBJ2-7	CASSFGGVGYEQYF
TRBV5-1	TRBJ2-2	CASRGTSAGELFF
TRBV12-5	TRBJ2-1	CASGLGAGTGDNEQFF
TRBV18	TRBJ1-2	CASSPGLGGYTF
TRBV19	TRBJ2-1	CASSIGDLSSYNEQFF
TRBV5-6	TRBJ2-2	CASSLTGYTGELFF
TRBV7-3	TRBJ2-7	CASSLGAGPYEQYF
TRBV6-5	TRBJ2-3	CASSWTSGSTDTQYF
TRBV9	TRBJ2-5	CASSVATGQGQETQYF
TRBV21-1	TRBJ1-4	CASTRTGEVEKLFF
TRBV5-1	TRBJ2-7	CASSLAQGPGEQYF
TRBV6-4	TRBJ1-5	CASSVESSNQPQHF
TRBV7-8	TRBJ2-7	CASSLGTSVYEQYF
TRBV19	TRBJ1-1	CASRRRENTEAFF
TRBV28	TRBJ1-5	CASRKQGQPQHF
TRBV4-3	TRBJ2-1	CASSQDLAGAYNEQFF
TRBV18	TRBJ2-3	CASSSTGATSTDTQYF
TRBV6-5	TRBJ2-7	CASSYAGPPYEQYF
TRBV7-3	TRBJ1-3	CATWAPEDSGNTIYF
TRBV29-1	TRBJ2-7	CSVRQGAPYEQYF
TRBV19	TRBJ1-3	CASKGTGGGNTIYF
TRBV5-1	TRBJ2-2	CASSLQSVNTGELFF
TRBV19	TRBJ2-7	CASSMAGQGLYEQYF
TRBV5-4	TRBJ2-1	CASSLALLTAGGEQFF
TRBV4-3	TRBJ2-1	CASSQERYNEQFF
TRBV7-9	TRBJ2-3	CASSSPGQGADTQYF
TRBV2	TRBJ2-1	CASRNRGEYNEQFF
TRBV18	TRBJ2-7	CASSPTTGTGSGEQYF
TRBV28	TRBJ2-5	CASRTGGVGPETQYF
TRBV9	TRBJ1-4	CASSVAGGGHEKLFF
TRBV7-2	TRBJ1-2	CASSLDTEIRGYTF
TRBV7-3	TRBJ2-2	CASSVRPGTGELFF
TRBV5-6	TRBJ2-7	CASSSDRGDEQYF
TRBV27	TRBJ2-2	CASTFKTGLAVTGELFF
TRBV6-4	TRBJ1-1	CASSYDRDTGTEAFF
TRBV2	TRBJ2-5	CASSLPSGRTGETQYF
TRBV6-5	TRBJ1-1	CASFSDSEAFF
TRBV7-2	TRBJ2-5	CASSLALAGGSQETQYF
TRBV7-6	TRBJ1-5	CASSLVQGSNQPQHF
TRBV1	TRBJ2-3	CTSSQDLTSGGKVTDTQYF
TRBV7-9	TRBJ2-7	CASSFRDRPGYEQYF